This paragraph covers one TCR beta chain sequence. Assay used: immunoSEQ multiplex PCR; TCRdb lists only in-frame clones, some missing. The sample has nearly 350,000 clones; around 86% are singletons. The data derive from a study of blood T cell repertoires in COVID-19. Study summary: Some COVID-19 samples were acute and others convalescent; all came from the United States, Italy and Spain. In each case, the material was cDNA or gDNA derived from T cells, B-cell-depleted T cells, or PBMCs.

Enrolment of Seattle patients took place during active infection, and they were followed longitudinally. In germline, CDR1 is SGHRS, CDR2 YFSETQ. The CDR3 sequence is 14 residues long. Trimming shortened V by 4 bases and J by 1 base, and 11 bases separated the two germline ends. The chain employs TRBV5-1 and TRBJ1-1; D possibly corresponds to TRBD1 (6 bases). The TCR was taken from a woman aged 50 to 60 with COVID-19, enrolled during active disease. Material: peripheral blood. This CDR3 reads CASSTQGGNTEAFF. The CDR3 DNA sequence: TGCGCCAGCAGCACACAGGGCGGGAACACTGAAGCTTTCTTT.